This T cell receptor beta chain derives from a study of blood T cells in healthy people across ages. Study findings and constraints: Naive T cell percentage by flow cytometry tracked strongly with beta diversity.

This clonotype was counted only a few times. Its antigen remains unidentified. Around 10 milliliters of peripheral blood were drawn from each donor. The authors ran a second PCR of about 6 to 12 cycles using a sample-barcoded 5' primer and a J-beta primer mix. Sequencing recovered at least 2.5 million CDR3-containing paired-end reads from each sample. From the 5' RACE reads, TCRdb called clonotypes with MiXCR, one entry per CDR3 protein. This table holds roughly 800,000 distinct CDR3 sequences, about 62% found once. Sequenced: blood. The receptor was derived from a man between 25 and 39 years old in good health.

Here the CDR3 reads CASSQDRRGGYTF. The CDR3 DNA sequence: TGCGCCAGCAGCCAGGATCGGCGGGGAGGCTACACCTTC. The genes are TRBV4-3 and TRBJ1-2; D is undetermined. CDR1 LGHNA and CDR2 YSLEER come from the germline V gene. The CDR3 runs 13 residues. Trimming left V 3 bases short and J 8 bases short, with 13 bases between.